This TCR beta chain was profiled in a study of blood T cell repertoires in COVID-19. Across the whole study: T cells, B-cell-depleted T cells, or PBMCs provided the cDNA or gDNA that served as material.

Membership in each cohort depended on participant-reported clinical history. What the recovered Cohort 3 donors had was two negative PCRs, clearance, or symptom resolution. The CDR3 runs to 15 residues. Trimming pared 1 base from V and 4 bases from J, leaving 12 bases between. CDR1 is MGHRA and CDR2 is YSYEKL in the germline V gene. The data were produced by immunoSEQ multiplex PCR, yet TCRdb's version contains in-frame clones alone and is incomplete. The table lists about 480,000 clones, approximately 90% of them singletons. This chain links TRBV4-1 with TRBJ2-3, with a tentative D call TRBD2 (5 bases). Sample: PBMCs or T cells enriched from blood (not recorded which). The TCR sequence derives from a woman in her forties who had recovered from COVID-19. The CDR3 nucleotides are TGCGCCAGCAGCCAAGGAGCGGCCGAATCAGATACGCAGTATTTT. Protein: CASSQGAAESDTQYF.